These 20 T cell receptor beta chains were all obtained from the same sample, sequenced in a study of cytomegalovirus exposure and HLA in healthy donors. The PCR employed 60 Vbeta primers together with 13 Jbeta primers. Profiling relied on immunoSEQ multiplex PCR, and the TCRdb table lists in-frame clones only, not all of them. The sample data list around 80,000 clones. The sample taken for sequencing was PBMCs. The origin of the receptors is a man in his forties in good health and CMV-seronegative.

The rearrangement joins TRBV19 to TRBJ1-1, with D hard to call. Trimming shortened V by 3 bases and J by 1 base, and 6 bases separated the two germline ends. CDR1 and CDR2 (germline): LNHDA, SQIVND (reference sequence). CDR3 length: 13 residues. CDR3 protein: CASSIVRNTEAFF. In DNA, the CDR3 is TGTGCCAGTAGTATTGTGAGGAACACTGAAGCTTTCTTT.

The rearrangement uses TRBV19 and TRBJ2-3, with D maybe TRBD1 (5 bases). In germline, CDR1 is LNHDA, CDR2 SQIVND (reference sequence). The V and J ends lost 5 bases and 0 bases respectively, with 12 bases between them. The CDR3 sequence is 15 residues long. CDR3 sequence reads: CASSPRQFSTDTQYF. CDR3 DNA sequence: TGTGCCAGTAGTCCCAGACAGTTTAGCACAGATACGCAGTATTTT.

The CDR3 loop reads CASSEAAGSYGYTF. DNA of the CDR3: TGTGCCAGCAGTGAGGCGGCGGGGTCGTATGGCTACACCTTC. The V and J genes are TRBV6-4 and TRBJ1-2, with D uncertain. Germline-derived CDR1 and CDR2 are MRHNA and SNTAGT. V lost 3 bases to trimming and J lost 5 bases, with 13 bases between them. The CDR3 runs to 14 residues.

This chain uses TRBV19 with TRBJ1-5, with TRBD1 identical over 8 bases. Germline V gives CDR1 LNHDA, CDR2 SQIVND (reference sequence). Germline trimming cut 9 bases from V and 5 bases from J; bases unmatched to any gene: 9. The CDR3 extends over 14 amino acids. The CDR3 is CASLQGEFYQPQHF. CDR3 bases: TGTGCCAGCTTACAGGGGGAGTTTTATCAGCCCCAGCATTTT.

V gene TRBV5-1 combines with J gene TRBJ1-2, with 8 bases aligning to TRBD1. Germline-derived CDR1 and CDR2 are SGHRS and YFSETQ. The V gene end was trimmed by 1 base and the J gene end by 6 bases; junction bases not matched to a gene: 2. The CDR3 totals 13 residues. The CDR3 DNA reads as TGCGCCAGCAGCTTGATGGGACAGGATGGCTACACCTTC. Translated: CASSLMGQDGYTF.

This rearrangement joins TRBV27 to TRBJ2-7; 9 bases are a match to TRBD2. Germline CDR1 MNHEY, CDR2 SMNVEV (reference sequence). The CDR3 has 16 amino acids. V dropped 6 bases and J dropped 7; count of bases not matched to a gene: 16. In DNA form, the CDR3 reads TGTGCCAGCAGCTCTAGTCAGACTAGCGGCTATAAGGAGCAGTACTTC. Its protein product is CASSSSQTSGYKEQYF.

The chain uses TRBV28 and TRBJ1-1; the match to TRBD1 covers 7 bases. This CDR3 comprises 13 residues. Per the germline V gene, CDR1 is MDHEN and CDR2 is SYDVKM. After removal of 6 bases from V and 5 bases from J, the junction contained 6 bases not matched to a gene. The CDR3 DNA follows: TGTGCCAGCAGATGGACAGGCGGAACTGAAGCTTTCTTT. It codes for CASRWTGGTEAFF.

The chain joins TRBV7-2 to TRBJ2-7; no clear D gene. Between the trimmed V and J ends, which lost 5 bases and 5 bases, there was a span of 7 bases. The germline V gene has CDR1 SGHTA and CDR2 FQGNSA. This CDR3 spans 11 amino acids. The CDR3 DNA sequence: TGTGCCAGCAGCCTCGTCCACGAGCAGTACTTC. Its translation is CASSLVHEQYF.

The chain uses TRBV5-4 and TRBJ2-3; D remains ambiguous. The CDR3 consists of 12 residues. Germline V gene sequence: CDR1 SGHNT, CDR2 YYREEE (reference sequence). Trimming took off 5 bases at V and 8 bases at J, with 12 bases between the two ends. The CDR3 coding sequence is TGTGCCAGCAGTCACGGTTCCGGTACGCAGTATTTT. Protein: CASSHGSGTQYF. Complete variable domain (other parts from reference TRBV5-4 and TRBJ2-3): ETGVTQSPTHLIKTRGQQVTLRCSSQSGHNTVSWYQQALGQGPQFIFQYYREEENGRGNFPPRFSGLQFPNYSSELNVNALELDDSALYLCASSHGSGTQYFGPGTRLTVL.

The chain couples TRBV27 to TRBJ1-4, with D possibly matching TRBD1 (5 bases). The germline V gene has CDR1 MNHEY and CDR2 SMNVEV (reference sequence). The CDR3 runs 15 residues. The V end was cut by 3 bases, the J end by 8 bases, with 16 bases between. In nucleotides, the CDR3 is TGTGCCAGCAGTTTTCTAGGACCGGGGGAAGAAAAACTGTTTTTT. It translates to CASSFLGPGEEKLFF.

The chain joins TRBV5-1 to TRBJ2-4; 8 bases match TRBD2. The germline gives CDR1 SGHRS, CDR2 YFSETQ. V dropped 3 bases and J dropped 0; count of bases not matched to a gene: 5. This CDR3 is 16 amino acids long. Here the CDR3 reads CASSSNGREAKNIQYF. The CDR3, as DNA: TGCGCCAGCAGCTCGAACGGGAGGGAAGCCAAAAACATTCAGTACTTC.

The CDR3 sequence: CASSLVSGSVGNTIYF. CDR3 bases: TGTGCCAGCAGCTTAGTGTCAGGGTCGGTCGGAAACACCATATATTTT. The chain has TRBV7-8 and TRBJ1-3, with D possibly matching TRBD1 (5 bases). V was pared by 1 base and J by 4 bases, with 14 bases between. CDR1 is SGHVS and CDR2 is FQNEAQ in the germline V gene. The CDR3 is made up of 16 amino acids.

The chain uses TRBV27 and TRBJ2-1; D unclear. Per the germline V gene, CDR1 is MNHEY and CDR2 is SMNVEV (reference sequence). This CDR3 comprises 15 residues. The germline V and J ends were trimmed by 2 bases and 6 bases, with 14 bases remaining between them. CDR3 region: CASSLTGLPLNEQFF. DNA of the CDR3: TGTGCCAGCAGTTTAACCGGGTTGCCACTCAATGAGCAGTTCTTC.

Here the CDR3 reads CASSSPGRGAFF. DNA for the CDR3: TGCGCCAGCAGCTCGCCGGGTCGGGGAGCTTTCTTT. The rearrangement links TRBV4-1 to TRBJ1-1, with unresolved D. The CDR3 runs 12 residues. Germline loops: CDR1 MGHRA, CDR2 YSYEKL. The germline V and J ends were trimmed by 5 bases and 10 bases, with 14 bases remaining between them.

This chain uses TRBV6-1 with TRBJ2-4, with 7 bases identical to TRBD1. J gave up 1 base and V 8 bases, and 8 bases lay outside the gene matches. Germline CDR1 MNHNS, CDR2 SASEGT. The CDR3 sequence is 15 residues long. CDR3 bases: TGTGCCAGCGGTGGACAGGACGGGGCCAAAAACATTCAGTACTTC. This encodes CASGGQDGAKNIQYF.

The V call is TRBV11-3, the J call TRBJ1-5; D ambiguous. CDR1 is SGHNT, CDR2 YENEEA, per germline. Trimming removed 0 bases at V and 7 bases at J, with 13 bases between. The CDR3 runs to 15 residues. The CDR3 nucleotides read TGTGCCAGCAGCTTAGAAATGGGTCGGGTCCAGCCCCAGCATTTT. Translation gives CASSLEMGRVQPQHF. The entire variable domain, with the rest obtained from reference TRBV11-3 and TRBJ1-5, is as follows: EAGVVQSPRYKIIEKKQPVAFWCNPISGHNTLYWYLQNLGQGPELLIRYENEEAVDDSQLPKDRFSAERLKGVDSTLKIQPAELGDSAVYLCASSLEMGRVQPQHFGDGTRLSIL.

This chain joins TRBV7-8 and TRBJ1-5; D uncertain. Looked up from germline, CDR1 is SGHVS and CDR2 is FQNEAQ. Trimming left V 2 bases short and J 3 bases short, with 14 bases between. CDR3 length: 16 residues. CDR3 region: CASSLNVGVDNQPQHF. CDR3 coding DNA: TGTGCCAGCAGCTTAAACGTGGGAGTGGACAATCAGCCCCAGCATTTT. The full variable domain, rest sourced from reference TRBV7-8 and TRBJ1-5, is GAGVSQSPRYKVAKRGQDVALRCDPISGHVSLFWYQQALGQGPEFLTYFQNEAQLDKSGLPSDRFFAERPEGSVSTLKIQRTQQEDSAVYLCASSLNVGVDNQPQHFGDGTRLSIL.

The chain combines TRBV5-1 with TRBJ1-6; maybe TRBD1 (6 bases). CDR1 and CDR2 from the germline V gene are SGHRS and YFSETQ. This CDR3 is 15 amino acids long. With 0 bases removed from V and 9 bases from J, the gap between germline ends came to 13 bases. The CDR3 protein is CASSLEGEGSSPLHF. CDR3 in DNA: TGCGCCAGCAGCTTGGAGGGGGAAGGAAGTTCACCCCTCCACTTT.

The CDR3 nucleotides are TGTGCCAGCAGCTTTACGACCGACAGTGCAGATACGCAGTATTTT. It yields the protein CASSFTTDSADTQYF. The J gene is TRBJ2-3, the V gene TRBV7-6; the D gene is possibly TRBD1 (5 bases). In germline, CDR1 is SGHVS, CDR2 FNYEAQ. The CDR3 contains 15 residues. The V end was cut by 3 bases, the J end by 4 bases, with 14 bases between.

J is TRBJ2-1 and V is TRBV11-2, with D possibly being TRBD2 (5 bases). Looked up from germline, CDR1 is SGHAT and CDR2 is FQNNGV. CDR3 length: 12 amino acids. V dropped 5 bases and J dropped 9 bases, with 11 bases sitting between them. DNA of the CDR3: TGTGCCAGCAGCGCCGGGGTGGCTGAGCAGTTCTTC. It codes for CASSAGVAEQFF.